This TCR beta chain appears in the sequencing data of a study of T cell repertoires in ileal Crohn's disease (dated by TCRdb to between 2017 and 2020). With respect to the entire study: The median duration of disease was about 7.3 years, and at the time of surgery about a third of patients were active smokers. The study was conducted in parallel with a multicentre cohort built to find predictors of early endoscopic recurrence after ileocolonic resection. Surgery was performed for a complication in all patients, with stricturing disease in roughly 60% and penetrating disease in 39%. Roughly half of the patients were given postoperative therapy, with 11 receiving thiopurines and fewer than 20 receiving anti-TNF agents. A Rutgeerts score above i0 was used to define endoscopic postoperative recurrence. A total of some 170 mucosal samples from roughly 60 patients were sequenced, collected from several sites on the surgical specimen as well as at postoperative endoscopy. A prospective multicentre cohort supplied the 55 to 60 Crohn's disease patients whose TCR repertoires were analysed.

The study at large found these results: Compared with CD4 T cells, sorted CD8 T cells held more high-frequency clones, which suggests that the mucosal expansions were mostly CD8. Patients who were active smokers at surgery had a significantly higher proportion of clonal expansions than non-smokers (around 25% vs 18%, p=0.02). Only a subgroup of patients, of unstated size, had their mucosal CD4 and CD8 T cells sorted and sequenced. Higher high-frequency clone percentages at surgery were associated with endoscopic recurrence; all patients with clonality above 26.8% (18/57) had recurrence.

Adults with ileal or ileocolonic Crohn's disease for whom ileocolonic resection was indicated were considered eligible. Whole ileal mucosal biopsies were kept frozen at -80 degrees C prior to DNA extraction. Genomic DNA was isolated from frozen whole biopsies using a TRizol-based method, and the DNA was quantified with a NanoDrop 2000 spectrophotometer. Measured from the cysteine to the phenylalanine, the CDR3 is 17 residues long. The only DNA kept is the CDR3, 51 bases in frame from the first base. V ends up 0 bases short and J 2 bases short, with an unmatched junction base count of 6. The germline V gene specifies SGHVS as CDR1 and FQNEAQ as CDR2. Comments on this clone: Its antigen is not yet known. Base qualities are not provided; no much larger clone lies one nucleotide away.

For commercial TCRB immunosequencing, 450 to 550 nanograms of biopsy DNA were submitted for each sample. Adaptive Biotechnology amplified CDR3 regions from genomic DNA with a two-step multiplex PCR that controlled for amplification bias. Primers covering every V and J gene segment were used in the first PCR, while barcodes and Illumina adapters were added in the second PCR. An Illumina instrument was used to sequence the CDR3 libraries. The authors processed their data as follows. Vendor-provided pipelines were combined with custom analysis of raw data in R/Bioconductor under R version 3.3.0. Clonality, which ranges from 0 to 1, was calculated as the inverse of the normalised Shannon entropy across all productive clones. High-frequency clones were defined as the repertoire share of the top 100 clones, retaining only clones passing a 95% confidence test. The Simpson index measured repertoire diversity, and the Morisita-Horn index measured overlap between samples. In TCRdb, the immuneACCESS table is reduced to in-frame sequences with V and J assigned. These tables do not hold every clone; where another copy was compared, an unresolved V gene accounts for under half, and the others remain unexplained. V and J calls and clone size are as listed in that table; D and trimming were resolved from the DNA. This sample gives roughly 29,000 clones in total; around 80% of them show up just once. About 20% of the sample is in the top ten clones.

The V gene is TRBV7-8 and the J gene is TRBJ2-7; the junction holds 11 bases that match TRBD2. Source material: ileal tissue. The sequence came from an adult with Crohn's disease. CDR3 loop: CASSLASGGAMAYEQYF. The nucleotides read TGTGCCAGCAGCTTAGCTAGCGGGGGGGCCATGGCCTACGAGCAGTACTTC.